This T cell receptor (beta chain) was retrieved from a study of cytotoxic CD8 clonotypes in ibrutinib-treated CLL. As for the study in general: For this cohort, patients were some eleven relapsed/refractory and some 15 treatment-naive, while 17 were IGHV unmutated. On average, more than 90,000 productive rearrangements and 260,000 or so productive templates per sample.

Findings and limits, study-wide: The study sampled sustained-remission and progressing patients at different times.

The method was immunoSEQ multiplex PCR; TCRdb's version includes in-frame clones alone and lacks a portion of them. The repertoire has fewer than 200,000 clones, approximately 80% of them found once; the top ten carry less than 6%. Genomic DNA in an amount of about 2 micrograms was extracted from cryopreserved PBMCs and used for the preparation of TCR beta libraries. Germline-derived CDR1 and CDR2 are SGDLS and YYNGEE. This CDR3 contains 15 residues. With 0 bases removed from V and 2 bases from J, the gap between germline ends came to 12 bases. Of note for this clone: Its specificity is unknown.

The chain links TRBV9 to TRBJ2-7, with D perhaps TRBD2 (5 bases). The sequence was obtained from a human donor with chronic lymphocytic leukemia. The sequencing used PBMCs, collected after 24 months of ibrutinib treatment. The CDR3 DNA reads as TGTGCCAGCAGCGTAGTACCCACTAGTACCTACGAGCAGTACTTC. Residues: CASSVVPTSTYEQYF.